Below are 26 T cell receptor beta chains sequenced from a single sample in a study of T cells in tuberculosis. Sorting used thawed, overnight-rested PBMC stained with anti-CD3, a viability dye and GMM-loaded CD1B tetramer. The lipid loaded on the CD1B tetramers was C32 glucose monomycolate from Rhodococcus equi. Sequenced by immunoSEQ multiplex PCR; TCRdb stores in-frame clones only, minus some. The repertoire has 85,000 to 100,000 clones, roughly 93% of them found once; the top ten carry under 2.5%. Sequencing was performed on CD1b-GMM tetramer-negative cells sorted from PBMCs. The origin of the receptors is an adult woman with latent tuberculosis.

V gene TRBV7-8 combines with J gene TRBJ2-3; a weak D match, TRBD1 (6 bases). This CDR3 contains 14 residues. CDR1 SGHVS and CDR2 FQNEAQ come from the germline V gene. The V gene lost 4 bases and the J gene lost 2 bases, with 10 bases spanning the gap. Here the CDR3 reads CASSSDRYTDTQYF. The CDR3 DNA reads as TGTGCCAGCAGCTCCGACAGGTACACAGATACGCAGTATTTT.

This chain uses TRBV28 with TRBJ2-5; TRBD2 might be the D (5 bases). The CDR3 totals 14 residues. The V gene's germline CDR1 is MDHEN and CDR2 SYDVKM. Trimming cost V 5 bases and J 4 bases, with 14 bases left between them. The CDR3 sequence: CASSGGAIGETQYF. The CDR3, as DNA: TGTGCCAGCAGTGGAGGAGCAATCGGAGAGACCCAGTACTTC. Combining the CDR3 with reference TRBV28 and TRBJ2-5 gives the whole variable domain DVKVTQSSRYLVKRTGEKVFLECVQDMDHENMFWYRQDPGLGLRLIYFSYDVKMKEKGDIPEGYSVSREKKERFSLILESASTNQTSMYLCASSGGAIGETQYFGPGTRLLVL.

The V gene is TRBV9, the J gene TRBJ2-2; D not resolved. V was trimmed by 0 bases and J by 6 bases, leaving 9 bases between them. CDR3 length: 14 amino acids. Germline CDR1 and CDR2: SGDLS and YYNGEE. DNA for the CDR3: TGTGCCAGCAGCGTAGAGATAGCCGCCGGGGAGCTGTTTTTT. This encodes CASSVEIAAGELFF.

This chain's CDR3 is CASSYQAGYMNTEAFF. In DNA form, the CDR3 reads TGTGCCAGCAGTTACCAGGCAGGATACATGAACACTGAAGCTTTCTTT. The V gene is TRBV6-6, the J gene TRBJ1-1; unclear D gene. The germline V and J ends were trimmed by 2 bases and 0 bases, with 13 bases remaining between them. Germline V lookup: CDR1 MNHNY, CDR2 SVGAGI (reference sequence). This CDR3 comprises 16 residues.

The J gene is TRBJ2-3, the V gene TRBV10-3; 10 bases match TRBD2. V was pared by 8 bases and J by 5 bases, with 7 bases of the junction left unmatched. The CDR3 runs 14 residues. Per germline, CDR1 ENHRY and CDR2 SYGVKD. DNA for the CDR3: TGTGCCATCGGAGCGGGGGGGCCGGTAGATACGCAGTATTTT. This encodes CAIGAGGPVDTQYF.

The genes are TRBV13 and TRBJ2-3; D may be TRBD2 (7 bases). The V and J ends lost 1 base and 0 bases respectively, with 11 bases between them. Germline V gives CDR1 PRHDT, CDR2 FYEKMQ (reference sequence). CDR3 length equals 16 residues. As DNA, the CDR3 is TGTGCCAGCAGCTTAGCTCGGGGGGCCAGCACAGATACGCAGTATTTT. Protein sequence: CASSLARGASTDTQYF.

This chain joins TRBV5-1 and TRBJ2-7; D ambiguous. From germline, CDR1 is SGHRS and CDR2 YFSETQ. V shed 6 bases and J shed 2 bases, with 12 bases lying between them. The CDR3 has 13 amino acids. The CDR3, as DNA: TGCGCCAGCACTAGTGAGCCCACCTACGAGCAGTACTTC. Translating gives CASTSEPTYEQYF.

The V and J genes are TRBV7-9 and TRBJ2-5; TRBD2 is a possible D gene (5 bases). V was cut by 2 bases and J by 5 bases, with 12 bases left in between. Germline CDR1 SEHNR, CDR2 FQNEAQ (reference sequence). The CDR3 covers 14 residues. CDR3 in DNA: TGTGCCAGCAGCTTAATGGACTCTTGGGAGACCCAGTACTTC. It translates to CASSLMDSWETQYF.

The chain joins TRBV28 to TRBJ1-6; TRBD1 is a possible D gene (5 bases). There are 15 residues in the CDR3. Trimming left V 7 bases short and J 0 bases short, with 10 bases between. Germline V gene data show CDR1 as MDHEN and CDR2 as SYDVKM. The CDR3 is CASMGGSSYNSPLHF. CDR3 bases: TGTGCCAGCATGGGGGGGAGCTCCTATAATTCACCCCTCCACTTT. Complete variable domain (other parts from reference TRBV28 and TRBJ1-6): DVKVTQSSRYLVKRTGEKVFLECVQDMDHENMFWYRQDPGLGLRLIYFSYDVKMKEKGDIPEGYSVSREKKERFSLILESASTNQTSMYLCASMGGSSYNSPLHFGNGTRLTVT.

This chain links TRBV18 with TRBJ1-2, with D perhaps TRBD1 (6 bases). The CDR3 has 15 residues. Germline loops: CDR1 KGHSH, CDR2 LQKENI. Trimming removed 3 bases from V and 3 bases from J, with 14 bases in between. The DNA of the CDR3 is TGTGCCAGCTCACCGGTTAACAGGGCTGACTATGGCTACACCTTC. Its protein is CASSPVNRADYGYTF. Full variable domain (missing parts from reference TRBV18 and TRBJ1-2): NAGVMQNPRHLVRRRGQEARLRCSPMKGHSHVYWYRQLPEEGLKFMVYLQKENIIDESGMPKERFSAEFPKEGPSILRIQQVVRGDSAAYFCASSPVNRADYGYTFGSGTRLTVV.

The chain uses TRBV4-3 and TRBJ1-2, with 9 positions matching TRBD1. The CDR3 covers 14 residues. Germline CDR1 reads LGHNA; CDR2 reads YSLEER. With V trimmed by 3 bases and J by 4 bases, 3 bases remained unmatched. The CDR3 DNA follows: TGCGCCAGCAGCCAGCAGACAGGGGGCTATGGCTACACCTTC. Protein sequence: CASSQQTGGYGYTF.

This clone was counted between two and nine times. The chain uses TRBV19 and TRBJ1-6; D not resolved. V lost 3 bases, J lost 8 bases, and 11 bases lay in between. The germline V gene has CDR1 LNHDA and CDR2 SQIVND (reference sequence). The CDR3 contains 14 residues. CDR3 sequence: CASSIGGWDSPLHF. CDR3 coding DNA: TGTGCCAGTAGTATCGGCGGATGGGATTCACCCCTCCACTTT. Together with reference TRBV19 and TRBJ1-6, the CDR3 gives the full variable domain: DGGITQSPKYLFRKEGQNVTLSCEQNLNHDAMYWYRQDPGQGLRLIYYSQIVNDFQKGDIAEGYSVSREKKESFPLTVTSAQKNPTAFYLCASSIGGWDSPLHFGNGTRLTVT.

The chain joins TRBV28 to TRBJ2-6, with D possibly matching TRBD1 (7 bases). Trimming cost V 8 bases and J 0 bases, with 11 bases left between them. Germline loops: CDR1 MDHEN, CDR2 SYDVKM. This CDR3 is 15 amino acids long. The CDR3 protein is CASAGQSSGANVLTF. CDR3 in DNA: TGTGCCAGCGCGGGACAGAGCTCTGGGGCCAACGTCCTGACTTTC.

V and J are TRBV7-2 and TRBJ2-3; 9 positions agree with TRBD2. The germline V gene encodes CDR1 SGHTA and CDR2 FQGNSA. Trimming removed 5 bases from V and 2 bases from J; junction bases left unmatched: 11. This CDR3 is built from 17 residues. Here the CDR3 DNA reads TGTGCCAGCAGCCCACTCCCTAGCGGGGCACCCACAGATACGCAGTATTTT. Translated, it gives CASSPLPSGAPTDTQYF. The full variable domain, rest sourced from reference TRBV7-2 and TRBJ2-3, is GAGVSQSPSNKVTEKGKDVELRCDPISGHTALYWYRQSLGQGLEFLIYFQGNSAPDKSGLPSDRFSAERTGGSVSTLTIQRTQQEDSAVYLCASSPLPSGAPTDTQYFGPGTRLTVL.

The chain couples TRBV7-8 to TRBJ2-5, with 7 bases matching TRBD1. The CDR3 covers 18 residues. CDR1 and CDR2 from the germline V gene are SGHVS and FQNEAQ. Trimming took 5 bases from V and 7 from J; bases not matched to a gene: 22. In DNA, the CDR3 is TGTGCCAGCAGCGCCAACTCAGAGGGACAGCCTTCGAAAAGGACCCAGTACTTC. It specifies CASSANSEGQPSKRTQYF.

Written as DNA, the CDR3 is TGTGCCAGCTCCGGGGGGGGAGGCGGCACAGATACGCAGTATTTT. Its translation is CASSGGGGGTDTQYF. The chain employs TRBV2 and TRBJ2-3, with 8 bases that match TRBD2. The CDR3 has 15 residues. Germline values: CDR1 SNHLY, CDR2 FYNNEI. Trimming removed 8 bases from V and 1 base from J; junction bases left unmatched: 8.

The chain links TRBV5-1 to TRBJ1-4; D gene ambiguous. The ends were cut back, 0 bases at V and 0 bases at J, with 6 bases in the middle. Germline V gene lookup returns CDR1 SGHRS and CDR2 YFSETQ. The length of the CDR3 is 15 residues. In DNA, the CDR3 is TGCGCCAGCAGCTTGGTCGGGGCAACTAATGAAAAACTGTTTTTT. Protein product: CASSLVGATNEKLFF.

The gene calls are TRBV7-2 and TRBJ1-3, with 7 bases identical to TRBD1. This CDR3 has 14 residues. Germline V gene sequence: CDR1 SGHTA, CDR2 FQGNSA. Trimming removed 5 bases from V and 3 bases from J; junction bases left unmatched: 4. The chain's CDR3 is CASSRGTDGNTIYF. In nucleotides, the CDR3 is TGTGCCAGCAGCCGCGGGACAGATGGAAACACCATATATTTT.

This rearrangement joins TRBV27 to TRBJ1-1, with D tentatively TRBD1 (6 bases). CDR3 size: 14 residues. Trimming pared 3 bases from V and 3 bases from J, leaving 11 bases between. Germline V lookup: CDR1 MNHEY, CDR2 SMNVEV (reference sequence). This CDR3 is CASSFFAGDTEAFF. In DNA form, the CDR3 reads TGTGCCAGCAGTTTTTTCGCAGGGGACACTGAAGCTTTCTTT.

The J gene is TRBJ2-3, the V gene TRBV27, with D perhaps matching TRBD2 (5 bases). CDR1 is MNHEY, CDR2 SMNVEV, per germline (reference sequence). Trimming cost V 6 bases and J 2 bases, with 12 bases left between them. The CDR3 sequence is 14 residues long. The CDR3 DNA reads TGTGCCAGCAGCTGGACGGGAAACACAGATACGCAGTATTTT. It encodes CASSWTGNTDTQYF.

The gene calls are TRBV10-2 and TRBJ2-2; the D gene is possibly TRBD1 (6 bases). The CDR3 has 14 amino acids. V dropped 7 bases and J dropped 1 base, with 10 bases sitting between them. The germline gives CDR1 WSHSY, CDR2 SAAADI. The chain's CDR3 is CASTIGGNTGELFF. DNA of the CDR3: TGCGCCAGCACGATAGGGGGGAACACCGGGGAGCTGTTTTTT.

The chain links TRBV6-6 to TRBJ1-2; TRBD1 matches at 9 bases. Looked up from germline, CDR1 is MNHNY and CDR2 is SVGAGI (reference sequence). The CDR3 is made up of 16 amino acids. Germline trimming cut 7 bases from V and 3 bases from J; bases unmatched to any gene: 12. The CDR3 is CASISNGDRVDYGYTF. Written as DNA, the CDR3 is TGTGCCAGCATTTCTAACGGGGACAGGGTAGACTATGGCTACACCTTC.

The chain uses TRBV4-1 and TRBJ1-1; 7 bases match TRBD1. J gave up 7 bases and V 2 bases, and 4 bases lay outside the gene matches. Germline V gene sequence: CDR1 MGHRA, CDR2 YSYEKL. The CDR3 is 13 amino acids. For the CDR3, the DNA is TGCGCCAGCAGCCAAAACAGGGGCTTTGAAGCTTTCTTT. It translates to CASSQNRGFEAFF.

The chain carries TRBV19 and TRBJ1-1; no reliable D call. This CDR3 is built from 13 residues. Per the germline V gene, CDR1 is LNHDA and CDR2 is SQIVND (reference sequence). The V end lost 6 bases, the J end lost 4 bases, and 12 bases lay between the germline ends. CDR3 DNA: TGTGCCAGTAGCATGGTCGGCGGCACTGAAGCTTTCTTT. Translating it yields CASSMVGGTEAFF.

This chain connects TRBV4-1 to TRBJ1-2, with TRBD1 identical over 7 bases. Germline CDR1 reads MGHRA; CDR2 reads YSYEKL. This CDR3 comprises 18 residues. The J segment lost 2 bases and the V segment lost 3 bases, leaving 15 bases of the junction unmatched. CDR3 in DNA: TGCGCCAGCAGCCATCGCGGACAAGGACAGGTGGAGAACTATGGCTACACCTTC. Residues: CASSHRGQGQVENYGYTF.

The J gene is TRBJ2-3, the V gene TRBV5-1; 10 nucleotides match TRBD2. The CDR3 is 17 residues long. The V segment lost 3 bases and the J segment 0 bases; nucleotides outside the gene matches: 7. Germline V gene lookup returns CDR1 SGHRS and CDR2 YFSETQ. The CDR3 DNA reads TGCGCCAGCAGCTCGGGGGCAGCGGGGGGGAGCACAGATACGCAGTATTTT. It translates to CASSSGAAGGSTDTQYF.